This T cell receptor (beta chain) is from a study of blood T cells in healthy people across ages (dated by TCRdb to between 2014 and 2017). A note on the overall study: In model experiments, template switching captured about one uniquely barcoded TCR beta cDNA molecule for every two T cells. To track age-related changes in TCR beta repertoire diversity, the study relied on deep sequencing normalized with unique cDNA molecular identifiers. Donors were grouped into four age groups: young (average about 15 years), middle-aged (39), aged (62) and long-lived (approximately 78). To avoid experimental bias, donors of different ages were randomly spread across the sequencing lanes. Two additional independent replicas of 1 million unique cDNA reads from the same blood draw were analyzed for two donors (one aged 18 to 30 and one aged 80 or older).

Comments on this clonotype: The specificity of this receptor is unknown. Base qualities were left out, and no much larger clone turns up one base away.

Trimming at the junction amounts to 1 base on V and 7 bases on J, and the germline ends lie 14 bases apart. The CDR3 measures 14 amino acids from cysteine to phenylalanine. The DNA shown is the 42-base CDR3, in frame from base 1. From a lookup of the germline V gene, CDR1 and CDR2 are MDHEN and SYDVKM. Libraries were constructed by 5' RACE. The data were produced on an Illumina HiSeq 2500. A second PCR of about 6 to 11 cycles was performed with a sample-barcoded 5' primer and a J-beta primer mix. Each TCR beta cDNA molecule received a unique molecular identifier from a template-switch 5' adaptor carrying 12 random nucleotides. At least 3 million CDR3-containing paired-end reads were obtained from each sample. The Mint cDNA synthesis kit, primed by a TRBC-specific oligonucleotide, was used to synthesize first-strand cDNA from all RNA. Following uracil-DNA glycosylase treatment, a first 18-cycle PCR with universal primers M1SS and BC2_uni_R was performed on all cDNA. The original methods were these. For normalization, 1 million high-quality reads were randomly selected from each sample, with every read carrying a distinct molecular identifier. Instead of being binned into consensus sequences, reads that shared molecular identifiers were thrown out. CDR3 identification, clonotype clustering and error correction used MiTCR with a Q25 quality threshold and the strictest error-elimination algorithm. A nonparametric unseen species model with Euler transformation was used to estimate a lower bound on total TCR beta diversity. TCRdb reprocessed the public reads (quality trimming at Q25 with fastp, clone calling with MiXCR) and kept in-frame beta chains. Each record represents a unique CDR3 protein, reported with the most common genes and DNA among its rows. What appears here as the V and J calls and clone size reflects TCRdb's work, not the paper's. In this sample the table shows 1.5 million to 2 million distinct CDR3 sequences, roughly 28% of which occur a single time. In total, the top ten clones hold approximately 7.7% of the sample.

The donors were some 36 Caucasian individuals from Russia, aged roughly 6 to 90 years, who were systemically healthy. Around 9.9 milliliters of peripheral blood were collected from each donor into EDTA-treated Vacutainer tubes. Ficoll-Paque density-gradient centrifugation was used to isolate PBMCs, with at least 7 million obtained per sample. Trizol reagent was used to extract total RNA from PBMCs, with at least 6 micrograms per sample. For every donor, an aliquot of PBMCs went through flow cytometry to measure the percentages of naive CD45RAhigh/CD27high T cells. The full study reports these points: Bulk unsorted PBMC profiling prevented conclusive comparison of naive and antigen-experienced compartments. There was a strong correlation between observed TCR beta diversity and the percentage of naive T cells measured by flow cytometry. Estimates of total diversity based on one million sequenced T cells were considered lower bounds and underestimates. The CMV infection status of donors was not known, potentially confounding age-related changes in expanded clonotypes. The long-lived group showed more naive CD4+ T cells, fewer expanded clones and increased TCR diversity than the aged group, suggesting age selection. As age increased, observed TCR beta diversity per million T cells dropped in a roughly linear way, and a significant reduction was already evident by age roughly 40.

The sequence was collected from a woman under 40 in good health. The sequence is built from TRBV28 and TRBJ2-7; the D gene assignment is ambiguous. The sample taken for sequencing was blood. The CDR3 reads as follows: CASSLSAVRSEQYF. The DNA is TGTGCCAGCAGTTTATCCGCAGTCCGGAGTGAGCAGTACTTC.